This entry features one T cell receptor (beta chain) sequence. The repertoire was sequenced with immunoSEQ multiplex PCR; TCRdb's copy has only in-frame clones and lacks some. The sample yields about 400,000 clones, roughly 86% seen once. The data are from a study of blood T cell repertoires in COVID-19. CDR3 size: 13 residues. With V trimmed by 2 bases and J by 3 bases, 0 bases remained unmatched. Germline V gives CDR1 SGHTA, CDR2 FQGTGA. Material: PBMCs or T cells enriched from blood (not recorded which). The chain employs TRBV7-3 and TRBJ1-1, with 7 bases identical to TRBD1. This sequence was found in a man aged 40-49 years in a cohort exposed to, infected with or recovered from COVID-19 (not recorded which). Written as DNA, the CDR3 is TGTGCCAGCAGCTTACAGGGGGACACTGAAGCTTTCTTT. Its protein product is CASSLQGDTEAFF.